The 13 T cell receptor beta chains below all came from one sample that was sequenced in a study of T cells in lung cancer brain metastases. Data came from immunoSEQ multiplex PCR; TCRdb stores just in-frame clones and leaves some out. The sample yields approximately 5,100 clones, about four fifths seen once. The sequenced sample consisted of tumor tissue from a brain metastasis. The origin of the receptors is a man between 50 and 59 years old with non-small cell lung cancer that had spread to the brain.

J is TRBJ1-3 and V is TRBV7-9; D call uncertain. V was cut by 1 base and J by 6 bases, with 10 bases left in between. CDR1 SEHNR and CDR2 FQNEAQ come from the germline V gene (reference sequence). The CDR3 length is 14 residues. This CDR3 reads CASSLGGSENTIYF. Written as DNA, the CDR3 is TGTGCCAGCAGCTTAGGAGGCAGTGAAAACACCATATATTTT.

V is TRBV19 and J is TRBJ1-1, with 7 bases lining up with TRBD1. With V trimmed by 5 bases and J by 7 bases, 7 bases remained unmatched. The germline V gene has CDR1 LNHDA and CDR2 SQIVND (reference sequence). This CDR3 comprises 13 residues. As DNA, the CDR3 is TGTGCCAGTAGTGAGGGGGCACAAATTGAAGCTTTCTTT. Translation: CASSEGAQIEAFF.

The chain is built from TRBV15 and TRBJ1-3; unclear D gene. CDR3 length equals 15 residues. Between the trimmed V and J ends, which lost 1 base and 1 base, there was a span of 8 bases. Germline assignment: CDR1 LNHNV and CDR2 YYDKDF (reference sequence). The CDR3 reads CATSRARGSGNTIYF. CDR3 DNA sequence: TGTGCCACCAGCAGAGCACGGGGTTCTGGAAACACCATATATTTT.

The chain links TRBV30 to TRBJ1-2; possible D gene TRBD1, 5 bases. The CDR3 spans 13 residues. V lost 0 bases to trimming and J lost 2 bases, with 7 bases between them. Germline V gene sequence: CDR1 GTSNPN, CDR2 SVGIG (reference sequence). The DNA for the CDR3 is TGTGCCTGGAGTGTCGGGGCCAACTATGGCTACACCTTC. Amino acids: CAWSVGANYGYTF.

The V call is TRBV5-4, the J call TRBJ1-2; 8 bases are shared with TRBD1. Germline assignment: CDR1 SGHNT and CDR2 YYREEE (reference sequence). This CDR3 region has 16 residues. V dropped 4 bases and J dropped 5; count of bases not matched to a gene: 13. The CDR3 DNA reads as TGTGCCAGCAGCCCACAAACCGGGACAGGTCGATATGGCTACACCTTC. Its protein product is CASSPQTGTGRYGYTF.

V gene TRBV7-6 combines with J gene TRBJ2-2, with D unresolved. Germline CDR1 reads SGHVS; CDR2 reads FNYEAQ. Trimming left V 2 bases short and J 7 bases short, with 5 bases between. The CDR3 is made up of 12 amino acids. The CDR3 DNA sequence: TGTGCCAGCAGCTTACAAGGCGGGGAGCTGTTTTTT. This sequence encodes CASSLQGGELFF.

The chain joins TRBV7-2 to TRBJ1-5; D unclear. Germline V gives CDR1 SGHTA, CDR2 FQGNSA. The germline V and J ends were trimmed by 0 bases and 1 base, with 7 bases remaining between them. This CDR3 spans 15 amino acids. The CDR3 region has the DNA TGTGCCAGCAGCTTAGCGCGGCAGAGCAATCAGCCCCAGCATTTT. This codes for CASSLARQSNQPQHF. Looking up the rest from reference TRBV7-2 and TRBJ1-5 gives the full variable domain: GAGVSQSPSNKVTEKGKDVELRCDPISGHTALYWYRQSLGQGLEFLIYFQGNSAPDKSGLPSDRFSAERTGGSVSTLTIQRTQQEDSAVYLCASSLARQSNQPQHFGDGTRLSIL.

The genes are TRBV9 and TRBJ2-1, with a weak D call TRBD1 (5 bases). The CDR3 has 15 residues. The ends were cut back, 3 bases at V and 7 bases at J, with 17 bases in the middle. Germline CDR1 reads SGDLS; CDR2 reads YYNGEE. The CDR3 region is CASSGSLGVGNEQFF. The CDR3 DNA reads as TGTGCCAGCAGCGGGTCCTTAGGGGTTGGGAATGAGCAGTTCTTC.

The chain carries TRBV7-3 and TRBJ2-1; D is possibly TRBD1 or TRBD2 (5 bases each). This CDR3 is 13 amino acids long. V lost 5 bases, J lost 6 bases, and 11 bases lay in between. Germline V gene data show CDR1 as SGHTA and CDR2 as FQGTGA. CDR3 DNA: TGTGCCAGCAGCACCCGGGACGGCAATGAGCAGTTCTTC. This encodes CASSTRDGNEQFF.

This chain links TRBV6-6 with TRBJ1-2; unclear D gene. This CDR3 has 13 amino acids. Germline V gives CDR1 MNHNY, CDR2 SVGAGI (reference sequence). V lost 3 bases to trimming and J lost 6 bases, with 11 bases between them. This chain's CDR3 is CASSYASGNGYTF. CDR3 in DNA: TGTGCCAGCAGTTATGCCAGTGGAAATGGCTACACCTTC.

This chain uses TRBV5-1 with TRBJ1-1, with D unresolved. Trimming shortened V by 2 bases and J by 0 bases, and 5 bases separated the two germline ends. Per germline, CDR1 SGHRS and CDR2 YFSETQ. The CDR3 has 13 amino acids. CDR3 residues: CASSFAVNTEAFF. CDR3 DNA sequence: TGCGCCAGCAGCTTTGCAGTGAACACTGAAGCTTTCTTT.

The V and J genes are TRBV30 and TRBJ2-2, with 10 bases fitting TRBD2. Germline values: CDR1 GTSNPN, CDR2 SVGIG (reference sequence). Unmatched junction bases numbered 4, after V lost 3 bases and J lost 6 bases. This CDR3 contains 14 residues. CDR3 DNA sequence: TGTGCCTGGAGAAAGCGGGGGGGCTCCGGGGAGCTGTTTTTT. Translation: CAWRKRGGSGELFF.

This chain connects TRBV5-1 to TRBJ2-7; perhaps TRBD1 as D (7 bases). Germline V gives CDR1 SGHRS, CDR2 YFSETQ. Trimming pared 0 bases from V and 2 bases from J, leaving 15 bases between. This CDR3 region has 16 residues. The DNA for the CDR3 is TGCGCCAGCAGCTTGGGCCAGGGGGGAGTGGCCTACGAGCAGTACTTC. Residues: CASSLGQGGVAYEQYF.